A selection of T cell receptor beta chains follows, all from one sample in a study of cytomegalovirus exposure and HLA in healthy donors. TCRdb's table, derived via immunoSEQ multiplex PCR, lists solely in-frame clones and lacks some. The sample yields roughly 140,000 clones, 75% to 90% seen once. The sequenced sample consisted of PBMCs. These receptors were obtained from a female donor in good health and CMV-seronegative. CDR3s include the opening cysteine and the closing phenylalanine or tryptophan. Fields, in order: clone size, D gene, V gene, J gene, CDR3 protein, CDR3 DNA. A D gene is named only where the DNA matches it firmly. Where a row states a size, it is once, few, many or the class of an expanded clone; other rows omit it.

size: once; D: TRBD1; V: TRBV6-1; J: TRBJ2-7; CDR3: CASSRDRGSYEQYF; DNA: TGTGCCAGCAGTCGGGACAGGGGTTCCTACGAGCAGTACTTC
size: .; D: .; V: TRBV9; J: TRBJ2-1; CDR3: CASSVGTSSYNEQFF; DNA: TGTGCCAGCAGCGTAGGTACTAGCTCATACAATGAGCAGTTCTTC
size: .; D: .; V: TRBV4-2; J: TRBJ1-5; CDR3: CASSQELGYQPQHF; DNA: TGTGCCAGCAGCCAAGAGCTGGGCTACCAGCCCCAGCATTTT
size: .; D: .; V: TRBV5-1; J: TRBJ2-7; CDR3: CASSLGGTWEQYF; DNA: TGCGCCAGCAGCTTGGGAGGAACTTGGGAGCAGTACTTC
size: few; D: TRBD2; V: TRBV5-1; J: TRBJ2-2; CDR3: CASSLVSSGSTGELFF; DNA: TGCGCCAGCAGCTTGGTTTCTAGCGGGAGCACCGGGGAGCTGTTTTTT
size: .; D: TRBD1; V: TRBV5-6; J: TRBJ1-2; CDR3: CASSFPGQNYGYTF; DNA: TGTGCCAGCAGCTTCCCGGGACAGAACTATGGCTACACCTTC
size: .; D: TRBD1; V: TRBV19; J: TRBJ1-2; CDR3: CASSPGQGGYGYTF; DNA: TGTGCCAGTAGTCCCGGACAGGGGGGCTATGGCTACACCTTC
size: once; D: TRBD1; V: TRBV29-1; J: TRBJ1-5; CDR3: CSVGQGGNQPQHF; DNA: TGCAGCGTTGGACAGGGCGGCAATCAGCCCCAGCATTTT
size: .; D: .; V: TRBV13; J: TRBJ2-1; CDR3: CASSLGLAAYNEQFF; DNA: TGTGCCAGCAGCTTAGGTCTAGCCGCCTACAATGAGCAGTTCTTC
size: .; D: .; V: TRBV28; J: TRBJ2-3; CDR3: CASSLEVATDTQYF; DNA: TGTGCCAGCAGCTTGGAGGTTGCCACAGATACGCAGTATTTT
size: .; D: TRBD1; V: TRBV10-3; J: TRBJ2-7; CDR3: CAIATAGTGGYEQYF; DNA: TGTGCCATCGCGACCGCCGGGACAGGGGGCTACGAGCAGTACTTC
size: .; D: TRBD2; V: TRBV13; J: TRBJ2-1; CDR3: CASSLRGNEQFF; DNA: TGTGCCAGCAGCCTGCGGGGGAATGAGCAGTTCTTC
size: .; D: TRBD1; V: TRBV4-1; J: TRBJ1-1; CDR3: CASSQMGQLTRTEAFF; DNA: TGCGCCAGCAGCCAAATGGGACAGCTTACGAGAACTGAAGCTTTCTTT
size: .; D: TRBD1; V: TRBV28; J: TRBJ1-1; CDR3: CASSSGQGNTEAFF; DNA: TGTGCCAGCAGTTCGGGACAGGGGAACACTGAAGCTTTCTTT
size: .; D: TRBD2; V: TRBV2; J: TRBJ2-5; CDR3: CASSDYGLAGGSETQYF; DNA: TGTGCCAGCAGTGATTATGGACTAGCGGGAGGCTCGGAGACCCAGTACTTC
size: .; D: .; V: TRBV5-5; J: TRBJ1-2; CDR3: CASSLGVAGAEGYTF; DNA: TGTGCCAGCAGCTTGGGCGTGGCGGGGGCAGAAGGCTACACCTTC
size: few; D: TRBD2; V: TRBV5-4; J: TRBJ2-7; CDR3: CASSSGGTSVSYEQYF; DNA: TGTGCCAGCAGCTCGGGCGGGACTAGCGTCTCCTACGAGCAGTACTTC
size: once; D: TRBD1; V: TRBV7-8; J: TRBJ2-7; CDR3: CASSIGRDRGYEQYF; DNA: TGTGCCAGCAGCATAGGCCGGGACAGGGGATACGAGCAGTACTTC
size: few; D: TRBD1; V: TRBV29-1; J: TRBJ2-7; CDR3: CSVATRGQGLLGQYF; DNA: TGCAGCGTTGCCACTAGGGGACAGGGACTTTTGGGGCAGTACTTC
size: .; D: .; V: TRBV29-1; J: TRBJ2-3; CDR3: CSVRDMGTDTQYF; DNA: TGCAGCGTTCGGGACATGGGCACAGATACGCAGTATTTT
size: .; D: TRBD2; V: TRBV27; J: TRBJ2-1; CDR3: CASTSGLAGNEQFF; DNA: TGTGCCAGCACCTCAGGACTAGCGGGAAATGAGCAGTTCTTC
size: .; D: TRBD2; V: TRBV4-1; J: TRBJ2-7; CDR3: CASSQIAGEPYEQYF; DNA: TGCGCCAGCAGCCAAATAGCGGGAGAGCCCTACGAGCAGTACTTC
size: .; D: TRBD1; V: TRBV25-1; J: TRBJ1-1; CDR3: CASSDPGQGPGAEAFF; DNA: TGTGCCAGCAGTGATCCGGGACAGGGGCCGGGAGCTGAAGCTTTCTTT
size: .; D: TRBD1; V: TRBV2; J: TRBJ1-1; CDR3: CASRADRGPTEAFF; DNA: TGTGCCAGCAGAGCCGACAGGGGGCCCACTGAAGCTTTCTTT
size: .; D: .; V: TRBV29-1; J: TRBJ2-1; CDR3: CSVSTSGSYYNEQFF; DNA: TGCAGCGTTTCTACAAGCGGTTCCTACTACAATGAGCAGTTCTTC
size: once; D: .; V: TRBV2; J: TRBJ1-2; CDR3: CASSRQVDYGYTF; DNA: TGTGCCAGCAGCCGACAGGTGGACTATGGCTACACCTTC